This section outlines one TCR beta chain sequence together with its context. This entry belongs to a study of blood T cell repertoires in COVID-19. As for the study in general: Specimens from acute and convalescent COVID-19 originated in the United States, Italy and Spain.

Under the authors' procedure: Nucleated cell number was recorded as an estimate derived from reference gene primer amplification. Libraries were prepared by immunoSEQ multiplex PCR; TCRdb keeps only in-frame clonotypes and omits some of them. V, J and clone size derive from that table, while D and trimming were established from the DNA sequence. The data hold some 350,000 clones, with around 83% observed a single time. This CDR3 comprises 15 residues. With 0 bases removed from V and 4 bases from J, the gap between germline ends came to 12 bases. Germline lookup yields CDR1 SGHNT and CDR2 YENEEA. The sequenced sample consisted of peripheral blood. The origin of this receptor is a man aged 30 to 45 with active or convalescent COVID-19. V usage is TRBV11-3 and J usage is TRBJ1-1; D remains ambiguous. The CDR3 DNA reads TGTGCCAGCAGCTTAGAGCTAGCCCCGTTCACTGAAGCTTTCTTT. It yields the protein CASSLELAPFTEAFF.